A selection of T cell receptor beta chains follows, all from one sample in a study of T cell responses to AZD1222 COVID-19 vaccine. Measured with immunoSEQ multiplex PCR; TCRdb has only the in-frame clones, and not every one. Of tens of thousands of clones listed, around three quarters are singletons. The material sequenced was peripheral blood, taken 28 days after the second AZD1222 dose. The receptor source for this set is an adult who received the AZD1222 COVID-19 vaccine. Both conserved end residues are part of each CDR3.

J gene,V gene,CDR3 protein
TRBJ1-1,TRBV5-1,CASSLVVGTEAFF
TRBJ1-5,TRBV28,CASSRQAVQPQHF
TRBJ2-1,TRBV4-1,CASSQVFGIGGTEQFF
TRBJ2-5,TRBV27,CASSLRETQYF
TRBJ1-1,TRBV18,CASSPLEGMDRTEAFF
TRBJ1-1,TRBV7-9,CASSLGQTGVAFF
TRBJ2-7,TRBV7-2,CASSLRLGEQYF
TRBJ1-2,TRBV6-1,CASSEARAYGYTF
TRBJ2-1,TRBV3-1/TRBV3-2,CASSQDSSGRLNEQFF
TRBJ1-1,TRBV6-5,CATQDRLNTEAFF
TRBJ2-1,TRBV5-1,CASSQNLLAGGPGEQFF
TRBJ2-6,TRBV5-1,CASSTTGTPRSGANVLTF
TRBJ2-1,TRBV7-2,CASSSLGPALAGSYNEQFF
TRBJ1-2,TRBV3-1/TRBV3-2,CASTPYGIQGHYGYTF
TRBJ1-6,TRBV5-3,CARSLLDRGASNSPLHF